Shown below are 12 T cell receptor beta chains from a single sample sequenced in a study of OX40 agonist ivuxolimab in advanced cancers. The assay was immunoSEQ multiplex PCR, and TCRdb's table has in-frame clones only and misses some. The data hold under 13,000 clones, with about two thirds observed a single time. Sequenced here: CD4+ or CD8+ T cells sorted from blood, sampled in a trial of the OX40 agonist ivuxolimab. The source is an adult with an advanced solid tumor such as melanoma, head and neck, liver or kidney cancer.

This sequence joins TRBV27 and TRBJ1-1; no clear D. The length of the CDR3 is 13 residues. Per germline, CDR1 MNHEY and CDR2 SMNVEV (reference sequence). V dropped 4 bases and J dropped 8 bases, with 14 bases sitting between them. CDR3: CASSSAGSLEAFF. The DNA of the CDR3 is TGTGCCAGCAGTTCGGCCGGGTCACTAGAAGCTTTCTTT.

The chain carries TRBV7-6 and TRBJ2-7; D is possibly TRBD1 (7 bases). This CDR3 has 14 amino acids. CDR1 and CDR2 (germline): SGHVS, FNYEAQ. V dropped 4 bases and J dropped 3 bases, with 13 bases sitting between them. CDR3 residues: CASSSGGTYYEQYF. The CDR3 DNA sequence: TGTGCCAGCAGCTCAGGGGGGACATACTACGAGCAGTACTTC.

This rearrangement joins TRBV2 to TRBJ2-2; TRBD1 matches at 10 bases. CDR3 size: 16 residues. Trimming took 4 bases from V and 7 from J; bases not matched to a gene: 9. Per the germline V gene, CDR1 is SNHLY and CDR2 is FYNNEI. CDR3 region: CASSVGQGVVFGELFF. The DNA of the CDR3 is TGTGCCAGCAGTGTCGGACAGGGGGTCGTGTTCGGGGAGCTGTTTTTT.

Judged by abundance, this clone is medium-sized. V and J are TRBV7-9 and TRBJ1-5; tentative D call: TRBD1 (5 bases). The CDR3 runs 15 residues. The germline CDR1 and CDR2 sequences are SEHNR and FQNEAQ (reference sequence). Trimming left V 4 bases short and J 5 bases short, with 15 bases between. CDR3 sequence (DNA): TGTGCCAGCAGCTCGACGACAGCCGGGGATCAGCCCCAGCATTTT. Its protein product is CASSSTTAGDQPQHF.

Concerning this clone itself: The same CDR3 is also encoded by other DNA sequences in this sample. CDR3 sequence reads: CASSQDGTSGSYEQYF. For the CDR3, the DNA is TGTGCCAGCAGCCAAGATGGGACTAGCGGGAGTTACGAGCAGTACTTC. The genes are TRBV4-2 and TRBJ2-7, with 14 bases identical to TRBD2. Trimming removed 0 bases from V and 4 bases from J; junction bases left unmatched: 2. Per the germline V gene, CDR1 is LGHNA and CDR2 is YNFKEQ. The CDR3 contains 16 residues.

The rearrangement joins TRBV30 to TRBJ1-1; 10 bases fit TRBD1. The CDR3 runs 14 residues. Losses at the gene ends were 3 bases for V and 3 bases for J; bases not matched to a gene: 4. Germline assignment: CDR1 GTSNPN and CDR2 SVGIG (reference sequence). The CDR3 nucleotides read TGTGCCTGGAGCCCCGGGACAGGGGACACTGAAGCTTTCTTT. It translates to CAWSPGTGDTEAFF.

The rearrangement uses TRBV6-5 and TRBJ2-1; D remains unclear. Germline V CDR1 and CDR2: MNHEY, SVGAGI. The CDR3 loop spans 11 amino acids. Trimming took 1 base from V and 8 from J, leaving 3 bases between them. This chain's CDR3 is CASSYLDEQFF. The CDR3 coding sequence is TGTGCCAGCAGTTACTTGGATGAGCAGTTCTTC.

The genes are TRBV7-9 and TRBJ2-7, with D perhaps TRBD1 (6 bases). This CDR3 spans 15 amino acids. Trimming stripped 4 bases from V and 4 bases from J, with 17 bases between. Germline lookup yields CDR1 SEHNR and CDR2 FQNEAQ (reference sequence). The chain's CDR3 is CASSSPATGRYEQYF. The CDR3 nucleotides read TGTGCCAGCAGCTCCCCCGCGACAGGAAGGTACGAGCAGTACTTC.

The chain has TRBV5-1 and TRBJ2-7; D tentatively reads TRBD1 or TRBD2 (5 bases each). V shed 4 bases and J shed 2 bases, with 10 bases lying between them. The CDR3 is 13 residues long. Germline loops: CDR1 SGHRS, CDR2 YFSETQ. CDR3: CASSHGATYEQYF. DNA of the CDR3: TGCGCCAGCAGCCACGGGGCTACCTACGAGCAGTACTTC.

Within the sample, this clone is large (0.1 to 1%). The V and J genes are TRBV28 and TRBJ1-5; D unclear. The V gene lost 4 bases and the J gene lost 4 bases, with 11 bases spanning the gap. CDR3 length equals 14 residues. Germline V gene lookup returns CDR1 MDHEN and CDR2 SYDVKM. CDR3 in DNA: TGTGCCAGCAGTTCCCCGGCAGAAAATCAGCCCCAGCATTTT. It translates to CASSSPAENQPQHF.

Only one count was recorded for this clone. The CDR3 here is CASSELGESNQPQHF. The CDR3 bases are TGTGCCAGCAGTGAATTGGGGGAGAGCAATCAGCCCCAGCATTTT. V and J are TRBV6-1 and TRBJ1-5; weak D call: TRBD1 (5 bases). The CDR3 loop spans 15 amino acids. V was clipped by 2 bases and J by 1 base, with 9 bases between them. Per germline, CDR1 MNHNS and CDR2 SASEGT.

This chain connects TRBV7-8 to TRBJ2-7, with D possibly TRBD2 on 6 matching bases. Trimming pared 4 bases from V and 6 bases from J, leaving 7 bases between. Germline CDR1 reads SGHVS; CDR2 reads FQNEAQ. The CDR3 contains 11 residues. DNA of the CDR3: TGTGCCAGCAGCTGGAGGGGCGAGCAGTACTTC. It encodes CASSWRGEQYF.